A selection of T cell receptor beta chains follows, all from one sample in a study of T cells in Graves' hyperthyroidism and ophthalmopathy. TCRdb processed the multiplex PCR reads anew with MiXCR; each CDR3 protein has one entry. The sample has 800,000 or so distinct CDR3 sequences; around 38% are singletons. Source material: blood. The receptors were sampled from a man between 18 and 29 years old with Graves' hyperthyroidism. CDR3s include the opening cysteine and the closing phenylalanine or tryptophan. A D gene is named only where the DNA matches it firmly. Expanded clones are given a class, and other clones once, few, many or no size at all.

TRBV7-2	NA	few	TRBJ2-3	CASSPFATDTQYF	TGTGCCAGCAGCCCCTTTGCCACAGATACGCAGTATTTT
TRBV5-1	TRBD1	many	TRBJ1-1	CASSLWTGWTEAFF	TGCGCCAGCAGCTTATGGACAGGGTGGACTGAAGCTTTCTTT
TRBV19	TRBD1	NA	TRBJ2-2	CASTQGANTGELFF	TGTGCCAGTACACAGGGGGCCAACACCGGGGAGCTGTTTTTT
TRBV10-3	TRBD2	many	TRBJ2-5	CAISESTSGSGTETQYF	TGTGCCATCAGTGAGTCCACTAGCGGGAGCGGAACAGAGACCCAGTACTTC
TRBV2	TRBD1	NA	TRBJ2-1	CASKSSTGHNEQFF	TGTGCCAGCAAGTCCTCGACAGGGCACAATGAGCAGTTCTTC
TRBV9	TRBD1	NA	TRBJ2-2	CAGSVVGTDTGELFF	TGTGCCGGCAGCGTAGTAGGGACAGACACCGGGGAGCTGTTTTTT
TRBV6-5	NA	NA	TRBJ2-7	CASSFVGGSHEQYF	TGTGCCAGCAGTTTCGTAGGGGGGAGCCACGAGCAGTACTTC
TRBV10-3	NA	many	TRBJ1-1	CAISSPPNTEAFF	TGTGCCATCAGTTCTCCTCCGAACACTGAAGCTTTCTTT
TRBV7-9	NA	many	TRBJ1-5	CASSLTNQPQHF	TGTGCCAGCAGCCTGACCAATCAGCCCCAGCATTTT
TRBV10-3	TRBD1	NA	TRBJ1-2	CAISSSGGGYTF	TGTGCCATCAGCTCGTCAGGGGGCGGCTACACCTTC
TRBV2	NA	many	TRBJ1-1	CASSDRRGRGTEAFF	TGTGCCAGCAGTGATAGACGGGGAAGGGGCACTGAAGCTTTCTTT
TRBV20-1	NA	NA	TRBJ1-4	CSARDSDLMGEKLFF	TGCAGTGCTAGAGATAGCGACCTAATGGGCGAAAAACTGTTTTTT
TRBV10-3	NA	NA	TRBJ1-5	CASSAFGVDQPQHF	TGTGCCAGCAGTGCGTTTGGGGTAGATCAGCCCCAGCATTTT
TRBV15	TRBD1	NA	TRBJ2-2	CATSRGQGYTGELFF	TGTGCCACCAGCAGGGGACAGGGGTACACCGGGGAGCTGTTTTTT
TRBV10-3	NA	many	TRBJ1-1	CAISDPGRRNTEAFF	TGTGCCATCAGTGATCCGGGACGGAGGAACACTGAAGCTTTCTTT
TRBV29-1	NA	NA	TRBJ1-1	CSAIEDTEAFF	TGCAGCGCAATTGAGGACACTGAAGCTTTCTTT
TRBV6-5	NA	NA	TRBJ1-5	CASSNGGGDQPQHF	TGTGCCAGCAGCAACGGGGGGGGCGACCAGCCCCAGCATTTT
TRBV20-1	TRBD1	NA	TRBJ1-2	CSAINRGNYGYTF	TGCAGTGCTATCAACAGGGGGAACTATGGCTACACCTTC
TRBV7-9	TRBD1	many	TRBJ1-6	CASSTRPPGQYNSPLHF	TGTGCCAGCAGCACCAGGCCTCCGGGACAGTATAATTCACCCCTCCACTTT
TRBV10-3	TRBD2	NA	TRBJ2-7	CAISASGRRGEQYF	TGTGCCATCAGCGCTAGCGGGAGGAGGGGGGAGCAGTACTTC
TRBV5-1	NA	NA	TRBJ2-5	CASSLATEETQYF	TGCGCCAGCAGCTTGGCGACCGAGGAGACCCAGTACTTC
TRBV7-9	TRBD1	many	TRBJ2-7	CASGQGIYEQYF	TGTGCCAGTGGACAGGGGATCTACGAGCAGTACTTC
TRBV6-1	NA	NA	TRBJ1-1	CASEGWTEAFF	TGTGCCAGCGAGGGCTGGACTGAAGCTTTCTTT
TRBV29-1	NA	NA	TRBJ2-5	CSVGGGSQPQYF	TGCAGCGTTGGGGGGGGCAGTCAGCCCCAGTACTTC
TRBV20-1	TRBD1	many	TRBJ2-7	CSVPTGASYEQYF	TGCAGTGTTCCGACAGGGGCTTCCTACGAGCAGTACTTC
TRBV7-8	NA	NA	TRBJ2-7	CASSFPRLGGERSYEQYF	TGTGCCAGCAGCTTCCCCCGACTGGGTGGGGAGAGGTCCTACGAGCAGTACTTC
TRBV9	NA	NA	TRBJ1-6	CASSVGGDSPLHF	TGTGCCAGCAGCGTAGGCGGGGATTCACCCCTCCACTTT
TRBV20-1	NA	NA	TRBJ2-5	CSASSVVGIRETQYF	TGCAGTGCTAGTAGCGTTGTGGGCATCAGGGAGACCCAGTACTTC
TRBV25-1	TRBD1	NA	TRBJ1-4	CASSAWDRGEKLFF	TGTGCCAGCAGTGCCTGGGACAGAGGGGAAAAACTGTTTTTT
TRBV24-1	NA	many	TRBJ2-5	CATSLQNRTQETQYF	TGTGCCACCAGCCTCCAGAACCGAACACAAGAGACCCAGTACTTC
TRBV20-1	TRBD2	few	TRBJ2-7	CSARRGRESPYEQYF	TGCAGTGCTAGACGAGGGCGGGAGTCCCCCTACGAGCAGTACTTC
TRBV20-1	NA	NA	TRBJ1-2	CSARDLGAYGYTF	TGCAGTGCTAGAGATCTAGGGGCTTATGGCTACACCTTC
TRBV2	NA	NA	TRBJ1-5	CASRGGTHTGQPQHF	TGTGCCAGCAGGGGGGGGACTCACACGGGGCAGCCCCAGCATTTT
TRBV20-1	NA	NA	TRBJ2-5	CSANDRLTIGTQYF	TGCAGTGCCAACGACCGCCTCACAATTGGGACCCAGTACTTC
TRBV4-1	TRBD2	NA	TRBJ2-7	CASSQPGLAGPYEQYF	TGCGCCAGCAGCCAACCTGGACTAGCGGGACCCTACGAGCAGTACTTC
TRBV2	NA	NA	TRBJ2-5	CASPYEGPNNF	TGTGCCAGCCCCTACGAGGGGCCGAATAACTTC
TRBV29-1	TRBD1	few	TRBJ2-2	CSVDPGQGITGELFF	TGCAGCGTTGACCCGGGACAGGGGATAACCGGGGAGCTGTTTTTT
TRBV20-1	NA	many	TRBJ1-5	CSARYGTNQPQHF	TGCAGTGCTAGATACGGGACCAATCAGCCCCAGCATTTT
TRBV7-2	NA	many	TRBJ1-1	CASSLQAANTEAFF	TGTGCCAGCAGCTTACAGGCCGCGAACACTGAAGCTTTCTTT
TRBV5-1	NA	NA	TRBJ2-2	CASSLEPPTNTGELFF	TGCGCCAGCAGCTTGGAACCGCCGACGAACACCGGGGAGCTGTTTTTT
TRBV19	NA	NA	TRBJ1-2	CASSRPGEANYGYTF	TGTGCCAGTAGCCGCCCCGGGGAAGCTAACTATGGCTACACCTTC
TRBV5-5	NA	NA	TRBJ1-1	CASSQEHNLNTEAFF	TGCGCCAGCAGCCAAGAACACAACCTGAACACTGAAGCTTTCTTT
TRBV29-1	NA	NA	TRBJ2-7	CSVETAENYEQYF	TGCAGCGTTGAAACGGCAGAAAACTACGAGCAGTACTTC
TRBV6-5	NA	NA	TRBJ2-7	CASNTFDEQYF	TGTGCCAGCAACACTTTTGACGAGCAGTACTTC
TRBV24-1	TRBD2	NA	TRBJ2-7	CASGSGHEQYF	TGTGCCTCGGGTAGCGGGCACGAGCAGTACTTC
TRBV14	TRBD1	many	TRBJ2-2	CASSQTGGNTGELFF	TGTGCCAGCAGCCAGACAGGGGGCAACACCGGGGAGCTGTTTTTT
TRBV2	TRBD1	many	TRBJ1-5	CASSDDRGNQPQHF	TGTGCCAGCAGTGACGACAGGGGGAATCAGCCCCAGCATTTT
TRBV20-1	TRBD1	many	TRBJ1-4	CSASTPGQGDEKLFF	TGCAGTGCTTCCACCCCCGGACAGGGTGATGAAAAACTGTTTTTT
TRBV29-1	NA	NA	TRBJ2-3	CSVEWGAGGDDTQYF	TGCAGCGTTGAATGGGGGGCAGGAGGGGACGATACGCAGTATTTT
TRBV9	NA	NA	TRBJ2-6	CASSVLDGANVLTF	TGTGCCAGCAGCGTACTAGACGGGGCCAACGTCCTGACTTTC
TRBV5-6	NA	NA	TRBJ1-1	CASSPPDRSNTEAFF	TGTGCCAGCAGCCCACCCGACAGGTCGAACACTGAAGCTTTCTTT
TRBV7-2	NA	few	TRBJ1-1	CASSLRQPTEAFF	TGTGCCAGCAGCCTCCGACAGCCCACTGAAGCTTTCTTT
TRBV30	NA	NA	TRBJ1-1	CAWTGNLNTEAFF	TGTGCCTGGACGGGAAACCTTAACACTGAAGCTTTCTTT
TRBV11-2	NA	NA	TRBJ2-5	CASSSSTGLGSGETQYF	TGTGCCAGCAGCTCCAGTACCGGATTGGGGAGTGGCGAGACCCAGTACTTC
TRBV7-2	NA	NA	TRBJ2-5	CASSRSGAQYF	TGTGCCAGCAGCAGATCAGGGGCCCAGTACTTC